The 25 T cell receptor beta chains below all came from one sample that was sequenced in a study of blood T cell repertoires in COVID-19. Sequencing was performed with immunoSEQ multiplex PCR; in TCRdb, only in-frame clones are kept and a portion is missing. The sample includes some 41,000 clones, 80% to 90% seen only once; the top ten take around a sixth. Sequences were obtained from peripheral blood. These TCRs come from a man in his 70s with active COVID-19.

The rearrangement joins TRBV12-3 or TRBV12-4 to TRBJ2-5; 8 positions match TRBD2. V lost 4 bases, J lost 5 bases, and 3 bases stayed unmatched. CDR3 length: 13 amino acids. The CDR3 bases are TGTGCCAGCAGTTCCCCGGGGGGGGAGACCCAGTACTTC. Translating gives CASSSPGGETQYF.

J is TRBJ1-5 and V is TRBV11-2; 10 bases fit TRBD1. The CDR3 covers 15 residues. CDR1 is SGHAT, CDR2 FQNNGV, per germline. V was pared by 5 bases and J by 8 bases, with 9 bases of the junction left unmatched. CDR3 DNA: TGTGCCAGCAGCCCGAATCCGGGACAGGGGAAGCCCCAGCATTTT. Translated, it gives CASSPNPGQGKPQHF.

The chain carries TRBV7-3 and TRBJ1-1; 8 nucleotides align to TRBD1. The CDR3 spans 14 residues. Germline assignment: CDR1 SGHTA and CDR2 FQGTGA. After removal of 3 bases from V and 4 bases from J, the junction contained 4 bases not matched to a gene. CDR3 sequence (DNA): TGTGCCAGCAGCTTGACAGGGGACGGCACTGAAGCTTTCTTT. It specifies CASSLTGDGTEAFF.

V is TRBV7-2 and J is TRBJ1-2; 8 bases map to TRBD1. Trimming cost V 7 bases and J 5 bases; bases outside gene matches: 12. This CDR3 has 15 amino acids. Germline-derived CDR1 and CDR2 are SGHTA and FQGNSA. CDR3 sequence: CASNAGGAGLYGYTF. The CDR3 coding sequence is TGTGCCAGCAATGCAGGGGGCGCTGGGCTATATGGCTACACCTTC. The whole variable domain, remainder taken from reference TRBV7-2 and TRBJ1-2, is GAGVSQSPSNKVTEKGKDVELRCDPISGHTALYWYRQSLGQGLEFLIYFQGNSAPDKSGLPSDRFSAERTGGSVSTLTIQRTQQEDSAVYLCASNAGGAGLYGYTFGSGTRLTVV.

The rearrangement links TRBV7-9 to TRBJ1-1, with unresolved D. V gave up 3 bases and J gave up 0 bases, with 2 bases separating them. Per germline, CDR1 SEHNR and CDR2 FQNEAQ (reference sequence). The CDR3 has 12 residues. The CDR3 region has the DNA TGTGCCAGCAGCTTTATGAACACTGAAGCTTTCTTT. Protein product: CASSFMNTEAFF.

J is TRBJ1-1 and V is TRBV11-2, with D unclear. Germline V gives CDR1 SGHAT, CDR2 FQNNGV. There are 14 residues in the CDR3. V was pared by 2 bases and J by 1 base, with 8 bases between. CDR3 nucleotides: TGTGCCAGCAGCTTATATCGGGGGAACACTGAAGCTTTCTTT. It is translated as CASSLYRGNTEAFF. Based on the CDR3 plus reference TRBV11-2 and TRBJ1-1, the full variable domain is EAGVAQSPRYKIIEKRQSVAFWCNPISGHATLYWYQQILGQGPKLLIQFQNNGVVDDSQLPKDRFSAERLKGVDSTLKIQPAKLEDSAVYLCASSLYRGNTEAFFGQGTRLTVV.

The chain uses TRBV11-1 and TRBJ2-5; a possible D gene is TRBD1 (5 bases). V was cut by 5 bases and J by 4 bases, with 8 bases left in between. Germline CDR1 is SGHAT and CDR2 is FQDESV (reference sequence). CDR3 length: 12 residues. The CDR3 DNA sequence: TGTGCCAGCAGCCCAAGGGGAGAGACCCAGTACTTC. Encoded protein: CASSPRGETQYF. Using reference TRBV11-1 and TRBJ2-5 for the parts outside the CDR3, the full variable domain is EAEVAQSPRYKITEKSQAVAFWCDPISGHATLYWYRQILGQGPELLVQFQDESVVDDSQLPKDRFSAERLKGVDSTLKIQPAELGDSAMYLCASSPRGETQYFGPGTRLLVL.

This CDR3 is CASSPTRSTGTSGNTIYF. The CDR3 nucleotides are TGTGCCAGCTCACCTACCAGATCGACAGGGACCTCTGGAAACACCATATATTTT. The chain recombines TRBV18 with TRBJ1-3; TRBD1 matches at 7 bases. V was pared by 3 bases and J by 0 bases, with 11 bases of the junction left unmatched. CDR3 length equals 18 residues. From germline, CDR1 is KGHSH and CDR2 LQKENI.

The chain combines TRBV18 with TRBJ2-7; possibly TRBD1 for D (6 bases). The germline V gene has CDR1 KGHSH and CDR2 LQKENI. This CDR3 has 15 residues. The ends were cut back, 3 bases at V and 0 bases at J, with 12 bases in the middle. The CDR3 sequence: CASSPGEGGSYEQYF. The CDR3 region has the DNA TGTGCCAGCTCACCCGGCGAAGGGGGCTCCTACGAGCAGTACTTC.

The DNA for the CDR3 is TGTGCCAGCAGAAAGGGGCTCACCGGGGAGCTGTTTTTT. As protein: CASRKGLTGELFF. The V and J genes are TRBV27 and TRBJ2-2; tentative D call: TRBD1 (5 bases). Germline V gene sequence: CDR1 MNHEY, CDR2 SMNVEV (reference sequence). V shed 6 bases and J shed 4 bases, with 9 bases lying between them. CDR3 length: 13 amino acids.

CDR3 region: CASSPPRQGYNEQFF. For the CDR3, the DNA is TGTGCCAGCAGTCCCCCAAGACAGGGTTACAATGAGCAGTTCTTC. V and J are TRBV28 and TRBJ2-1; 7 bases match TRBD1. Germline V gene sequence: CDR1 MDHEN, CDR2 SYDVKM. The junction had 8 bases not matched to a gene; V was cut back by 5 bases and J by 4 bases. The CDR3 runs to 15 residues. Together with reference TRBV28 and TRBJ2-1, the CDR3 gives the full variable domain: DVKVTQSSRYLVKRTGEKVFLECVQDMDHENMFWYRQDPGLGLRLIYFSYDVKMKEKGDIPEGYSVSREKKERFSLILESASTNQTSMYLCASSPPRQGYNEQFFGPGTRLTVL.

The DNA for the CDR3 is TGTGCCAGCAGCACCTGGACAGGTTTGAACACTGAAGCTTTCTTT. This encodes CASSTWTGLNTEAFF. The V gene is TRBV5-6, the J gene TRBJ1-1; 7 bases match TRBD1. After removal of 4 bases from V and 0 bases from J, the junction contained 6 bases not matched to a gene. Germline V gene lookup returns CDR1 SGHDT and CDR2 YYEEEE. The CDR3 runs to 15 residues.

The V gene is TRBV4-1, the J gene TRBJ1-1; D remains unclear. Trimming stripped 0 bases from V and 3 bases from J, with 11 bases between. This CDR3 comprises 15 residues. Germline-derived CDR1 and CDR2 are MGHRA and YSYEKL. In DNA, the CDR3 is TGCGCCAGCAGCCAAGAAGTAAGGGAGGACACTGAAGCTTTCTTT. Residues: CASSQEVREDTEAFF.

The chain uses TRBV7-6 and TRBJ2-1; D is ambiguous. Germline loops: CDR1 SGHVS, CDR2 FNYEAQ. This CDR3 has 15 residues. Trimming removed 5 bases from V and 1 base from J, with 12 bases in between. The CDR3 DNA reads as TGTGCCAGCAGCCCCCGTGCCACATCCTACAATGAGCAGTTCTTC. This gives the protein CASSPRATSYNEQFF.

The CDR3: CASSQVPGTGNTEAFF. The CDR3 nucleotides read TGTGCCAGCAGCCAGGTACCCGGGACTGGGAACACTGAAGCTTTCTTT. The gene calls are TRBV3-1 (or the pseudogene TRBV3-2) and TRBJ1-1; perhaps TRBD1 as D (5 bases). This CDR3 region has 16 residues. V was pared by 3 bases and J by 1 base, with 15 bases between. In germline, CDR1 is LGHDT, CDR2 YNNKEL (reference sequence).

This rearrangement joins TRBV6-5 to TRBJ2-5, with D possibly TRBD1 on 6 matching bases. V was shortened by 6 bases and J by 4 bases, with 9 bases between the two germline ends. Germline V gives CDR1 MNHEY, CDR2 SVGAGI. CDR3 length: 12 residues. CDR3 nucleotides: TGTGCCAGCAGCCGGGACATAGAGACCCAGTACTTC. Translating gives CASSRDIETQYF.

The chain is built from TRBV28 and TRBJ1-2; 9 bases are a match to TRBD1. This CDR3 spans 14 amino acids. Losses at the gene ends were 4 bases for V and 4 bases for J; bases not matched to a gene: 4. Per germline, CDR1 MDHEN and CDR2 SYDVKM. DNA of the CDR3: TGTGCCAGCAGTTGGGGACAGGGCCTCTATGGCTACACCTTC. The encoded protein is CASSWGQGLYGYTF.

This rearrangement joins TRBV4-1 to TRBJ2-1; no reliable D call. Germline loops: CDR1 MGHRA, CDR2 YSYEKL. V lost 3 bases, J lost 10 bases, and 13 bases lay in between. The CDR3 is 13 residues long. DNA for the CDR3: TGCGCCAGCAGCCAGCCGACCACGAGGGAGCAGTTCTTC. The encoded protein is CASSQPTTREQFF.

The J gene is TRBJ2-7, the V gene TRBV7-2; TRBD1 agrees at 8 bases. There are 15 residues in the CDR3. The ends lost 1 base at V and 4 bases at J; junction bases unmatched: 6. The germline V gene encodes CDR1 SGHTA and CDR2 FQGNSA. The CDR3 bases are TGTGCCAGCAGCTTAGAAGGACAGGGACCGTACGAGCAGTACTTC. Amino acids: CASSLEGQGPYEQYF.

This clone has a single count. This chain uses TRBV7-8 with TRBJ1-1; the D gene is possibly TRBD1 (5 bases). V lost 2 bases, J lost 3 bases, and 10 bases lay in between. The CDR3 has 14 amino acids. In germline, CDR1 is SGHVS, CDR2 FQNEAQ. The CDR3 region has the DNA TGTGCCAGCAGCTTATGGCAGGGTGACACTGAAGCTTTCTTT. Amino acid sequence: CASSLWQGDTEAFF. Full variable domain (missing parts from reference TRBV7-8 and TRBJ1-1): GAGVSQSPRYKVAKRGQDVALRCDPISGHVSLFWYQQALGQGPEFLTYFQNEAQLDKSGLPSDRFFAERPEGSVSTLKIQRTQQEDSAVYLCASSLWQGDTEAFFGQGTRLTVV.

V is TRBV21-1 and J is TRBJ1-1. TRBV21-1 is annotated as a pseudogene. The CDR3 is 12 residues long. The CDR3 region has the DNA TGTGCCAGCAGCAAAGATGGAGGGACAGCTTTCTTT. Encoded protein: CASSKDGGTAFF.

V and J are TRBV5-5 and TRBJ1-1, with D tentatively TRBD1 (6 bases). Deletions cut 5 bases from V and 1 base from J, with 18 bases between. CDR1 is SGHKS and CDR2 is YYEKEE in the germline V gene (reference sequence). The CDR3 runs to 16 residues. The CDR3 reads CASSPSGTGQNTEAFF. Here the CDR3 DNA reads TGTGCCAGCAGTCCATCTGGAACAGGGCAGAACACTGAAGCTTTCTTT.

V and J are TRBV4-1 and TRBJ1-2; D is unresolved. The germline V gene encodes CDR1 MGHRA and CDR2 YSYEKL. The length of the CDR3 is 16 residues. Trimming shortened V by 0 bases and J by 1 base, and 12 bases separated the two germline ends. CDR3 amino acids: CASSQEAVTDNYGYTF. The DNA of the CDR3 is TGCGCCAGCAGCCAAGAAGCAGTGACTGATAACTATGGCTACACCTTC.

The V and J genes are TRBV27 and TRBJ2-6; 8 bases match TRBD1. Germline V gives CDR1 MNHEY, CDR2 SMNVEV (reference sequence). The CDR3 is 19 amino acids. V gave up 5 bases and J gave up 0 bases; unmatched junction bases: 12. CDR3: CASSPYTGTGISGANVLTF. CDR3 nucleotides: TGTGCCAGCAGTCCATACACCGGGACAGGTATCTCTGGGGCCAACGTCCTGACTTTC.

This clone rates as medium-sized. The chain links TRBV6-2 or TRBV6-3 to TRBJ2-1, with 9 nucleotides matching TRBD2. Losses at the gene ends were 6 bases for V and 8 bases for J; bases not matched to a gene: 17. The length of the CDR3 is 17 residues. The V gene's germline CDR1 is MNHEY and CDR2 SVGEGT. CDR3 residues: CASSQLGGGAGFHEQFF. The CDR3 coding sequence is TGTGCCAGCAGCCAGCTAGGCGGGGGGGCCGGGTTCCATGAGCAGTTCTTC.